This TCR beta chain originates from a study of T-cell memory formation after mild COVID-19. This clonotype was recorded at least ten times. TCRdb analysed the 5' RACE reads with MiXCR anew, one entry per CDR3 protein. The sample lists about 290,000 distinct CDR3 sequences; 15% to 20% were seen once. The V gene lost 1 base and the J gene lost 4 bases, with 11 bases spanning the gap. The CDR3 loop spans 14 amino acids. This TCR was sampled from a young man who had mild COVID-19 (a few samples of this study predate the infection). Cell type and time point are not known. The rearrangement links TRBV12-3 or TRBV12-4 to TRBJ2-7; tentative D call: TRBD1 (5 bases). Sequencing was performed on PBMCs or a T cell subset sorted from them (not recorded which). The CDR3 nucleotides are TGTGCCAGCAGTTTAGAGGGGTTGGGGTACGAGCAGTACTTC. The encoded protein is CASSLEGLGYEQYF.